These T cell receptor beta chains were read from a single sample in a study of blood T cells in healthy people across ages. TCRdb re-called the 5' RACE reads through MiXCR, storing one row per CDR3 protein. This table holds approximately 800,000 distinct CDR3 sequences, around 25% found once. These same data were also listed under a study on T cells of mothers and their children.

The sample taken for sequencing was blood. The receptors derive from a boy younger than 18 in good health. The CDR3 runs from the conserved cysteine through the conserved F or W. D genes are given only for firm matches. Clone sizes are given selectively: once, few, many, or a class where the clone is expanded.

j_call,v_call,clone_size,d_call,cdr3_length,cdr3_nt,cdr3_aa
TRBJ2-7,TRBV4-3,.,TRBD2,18,TGCGCCAGCAGCCAAGATGTGCGACTAGCGGGGATCTCCTACGAGCAGTACTTC,CASSQDVRLAGISYEQYF
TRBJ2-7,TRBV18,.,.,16,TGTGCCAGCTCACCACCTCCCGGGCCTTATACCTACGAGCAGTACTTC,CASSPPPGPYTYEQYF
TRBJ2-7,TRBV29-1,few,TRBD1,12,TGCAGCGCGGGGGACAGGGTCTTCGAGCAGTACTTC,CSAGDRVFEQYF
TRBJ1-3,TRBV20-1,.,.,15,TGCAGTGCCCTAGCCACAGGGTACTCTGGAAACACCATATATTTT,CSALATGYSGNTIYF
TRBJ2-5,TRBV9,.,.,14,TGTGCCAGCAGCCCTATGTACCCTGTAGAGACCCAGTACTTC,CASSPMYPVETQYF
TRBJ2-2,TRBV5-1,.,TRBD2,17,TGCGCCAGCAGCTTGGATTCCCGCGGGAGGGCCCCCGGGGAGCTGTTTTTT,CASSLDSRGRAPGELFF
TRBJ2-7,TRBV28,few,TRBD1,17,TGTGCCAGCAGGACAACCGGGACAGGTTTGGGGGACTACGAGCAGTACTTC,CASRTTGTGLGDYEQYF
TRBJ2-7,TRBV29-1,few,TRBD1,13,TGCAGCGTTGAGCTCCAGGGGGAATACGAGCAGTACTTC,CSVELQGEYEQYF
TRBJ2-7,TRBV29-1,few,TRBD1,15,TGCAGCGTTTCCGACAGGGCCCACCCCTCCTACGAGCAGTACTTC,CSVSDRAHPSYEQYF
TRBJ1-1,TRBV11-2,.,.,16,TGTGCCAGCAGCTTAGACCCTCAAACAGGGCGGGTAGAAGCTGTCTTT,CASSLDPQTGRVEAVF
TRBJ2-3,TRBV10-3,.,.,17,TGTGCCGTCAGCGACCCTGGGGAGGCGGGTTTCACAGATACGCAGTATTTT,CAVSDPGEAGFTDTQYF
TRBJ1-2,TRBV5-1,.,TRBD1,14,TGCGCTAGCAGCCCACAGGGGGCTAACTATGGCTACACCTTC,CASSPQGANYGYTF
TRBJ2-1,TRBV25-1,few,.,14,TGTGCCAGCAGTGAGGGGGCTTCTTACAATGAGCAGTTCTTC,CASSEGASYNEQFF
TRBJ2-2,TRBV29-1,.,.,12,TGCAGCGCCGAGGGGAACACCGGGGAGCTGTTTTTT,CSAEGNTGELFF
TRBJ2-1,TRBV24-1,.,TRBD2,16,TGTGCCACCAGTGATAGGCTAGCGGGATTGCACAATGAGCAGTTCTTC,CATSDRLAGLHNEQFF
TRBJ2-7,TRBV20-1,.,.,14,TGCAGTGCGGGCGGGCAGGGGCGTTCCTACGAGCAGTACTTC,CSAGGQGRSYEQYF
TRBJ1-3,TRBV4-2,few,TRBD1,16,TGTGCCAGCAGCCAAGGGCTCGGACAGGGTGGTGACACCATATATTTT,CASSQGLGQGGDTIYF
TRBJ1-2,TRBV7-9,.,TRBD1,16,TGTGCCAGCAGCAGCCGACAGGGAGTAAAGGTGGCTGGCTACACCTTC,CASSSRQGVKVAGYTF
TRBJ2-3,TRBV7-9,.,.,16,TGTGCCAGTAGCGGAGGTCCGGGACGCGACACAGATACGCAGTATTTT,CASSGGPGRDTDTQYF
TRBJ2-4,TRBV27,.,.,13,TGTGCCAGCAGTTTATCGAACTGGGACATTCAGTACTTC,CASSLSNWDIQYF
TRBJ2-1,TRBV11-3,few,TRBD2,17,TGTGCCAGCAGCTCCGCTAGCGGGGGGAGCTCCTACAATGAGCAGTTCTTC,CASSSASGGSSYNEQFF
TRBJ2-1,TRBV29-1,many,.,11,TGCAGCGTTGAGTCCAACAATGAGCAGTTCTTC,CSVESNNEQFF
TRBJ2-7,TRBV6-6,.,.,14,TGTGCCAGCAGTTACTCGTCGACAGTTCCCGAGCAGTACTTC,CASSYSSTVPEQYF
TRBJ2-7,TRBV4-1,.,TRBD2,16,TGCGCCAGCAGCCAAGATTTCCTAGCGGGGGCCTACGAGCAGTACTTC,CASSQDFLAGAYEQYF
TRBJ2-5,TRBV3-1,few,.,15,TGTGCCAGCAGCCTCCCGACCCCGTACCAAGAGACCCAGTACTTC,CASSLPTPYQETQYF
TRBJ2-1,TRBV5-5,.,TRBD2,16,TGTGCCAGCAGCCCGGGACTAGCGGGGGCCCACAGTGAGCAGTTCTTC,CASSPGLAGAHSEQFF
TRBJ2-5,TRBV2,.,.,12,TGTGCCAGCACCATCATCCAAGAGACCCAGTACTTC,CASTIIQETQYF
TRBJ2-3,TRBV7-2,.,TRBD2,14,TGTGCCAGCAGCTTAGAACTAGCGGGAGGCATGCAGTATTTT,CASSLELAGGMQYF
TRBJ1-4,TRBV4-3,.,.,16,TGCGCCAGCAGCCAAGAGGTTGGGACAAGGGGTGAAAAACTGTTTTTT,CASSQEVGTRGEKLFF
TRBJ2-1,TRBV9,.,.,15,TGTGCCAGCAGCGTAGGTTTGGCTCGCTACAATGAGCAGTTCTTC,CASSVGLARYNEQFF
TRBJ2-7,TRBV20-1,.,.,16,TGCAGTGCTAGATCACTAGAGGGGGTTAGCTCCTACGAGCAGTACTTC,CSARSLEGVSSYEQYF